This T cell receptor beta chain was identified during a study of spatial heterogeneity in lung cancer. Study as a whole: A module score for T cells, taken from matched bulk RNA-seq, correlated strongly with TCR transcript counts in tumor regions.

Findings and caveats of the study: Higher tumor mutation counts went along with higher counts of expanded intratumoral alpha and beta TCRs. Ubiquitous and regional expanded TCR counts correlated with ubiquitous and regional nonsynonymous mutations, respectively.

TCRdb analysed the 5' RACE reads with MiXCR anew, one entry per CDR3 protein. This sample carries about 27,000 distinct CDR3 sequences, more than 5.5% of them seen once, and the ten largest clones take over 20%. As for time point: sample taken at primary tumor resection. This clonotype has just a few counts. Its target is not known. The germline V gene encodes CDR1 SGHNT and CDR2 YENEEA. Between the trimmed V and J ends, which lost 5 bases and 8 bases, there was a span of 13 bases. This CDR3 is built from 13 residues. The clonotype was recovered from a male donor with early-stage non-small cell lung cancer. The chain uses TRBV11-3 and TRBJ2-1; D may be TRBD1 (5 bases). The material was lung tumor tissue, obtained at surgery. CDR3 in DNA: TGTGCCAGCAGCCGACCCGAAGGGGATGAGCAGTTCTTC. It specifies CASSRPEGDEQFF.